This is a list of T cell receptor beta chains from one sample in a study of Ad26.COV2.S vaccination and SARS-CoV-2 variants. TCRdb keeps only in-frame clones here, not all; method: immunoSEQ multiplex PCR. Of approximately 400,000 clones in the sample, about 83% were seen once. The specimen comprised peripheral blood, sampled in a trial of Ad26.COV2.S vaccine versus placebo. These receptors came from a person between 18 and 59 years old who received the Ad26.COV2.S COVID-19 vaccine or a placebo. Each CDR3 is given with its conserved first and last residue. The D gene is left open where the match is weak. Part of the rows lack a size; the others show once, few, many or a class for expanded clones.

d_call j_call clone_size v_call cdr3_nt cdr3_aa
NA TRBJ1-2 NA TRBV19 TGTGCCAGTAGTCCTCCGACACGTCATGGCTACACCTTC CASSPPTRHGYTF
TRBD1 TRBJ2-7 NA TRBV11-3 TGTGCCAGCAGCTTAACAGGGGGCATCTACGAGCAGTACTTC CASSLTGGIYEQYF
NA TRBJ1-1 NA TRBV6-5 TGTGCCAGCGGTTACCCCGGGTCTCCTGAAGCTTTCTTT CASGYPGSPEAFF
NA TRBJ2-7 once TRBV24-1 TGTGCCACCAGTGATGGTTTGGCGTCCTCCTACGAGCAGTACTTC CATSDGLASSYEQYF
TRBD1 TRBJ1-2 NA TRBV3-1/TRBV3-2 TGTGCCAGCACCCCTCAACAGGGGGTTTATGGCTACACCTTC CASTPQQGVYGYTF
NA TRBJ2-1 NA TRBV7-9 TGTGCCAGCAGCTCTACCGGGGGGCCCTTCAATGAGCAGTTCTTC CASSSTGGPFNEQFF
NA TRBJ1-4 NA TRBV10-3 TGTGCCATCAGTAACCGGGGGGAACCTAATGAAAAACTGTTTTTT CAISNRGEPNEKLFF
NA TRBJ1-6 few TRBV5-1 TGCGCCAGCAGCTTGGAACCGGGGGCGGATTCACCCCTCCACTTT CASSLEPGADSPLHF
NA TRBJ2-7 NA TRBV18 TGTGCCAGCTCACCACCTTCGGCGGGGGCTATGCGGGGGTCCTACGAGCAGTACTTC CASSPPSAGAMRGSYEQYF
NA TRBJ1-5 NA TRBV29-1 TGCAGCGTTGGGGGCAGCAATCAGCCCCAGCATTTT CSVGGSNQPQHF
NA TRBJ1-2 NA TRBV5-4 TGTGCCGTTTGGGGCTATGGCTACACCTTC CAVWGYGYTF
TRBD1 TRBJ1-3 NA TRBV7-6 TGTGCCAGCAGCTCCCGGGACAGGGGGAGATCTGGAAACACCATATATTTT CASSSRDRGRSGNTIYF
TRBD2 TRBJ2-7 NA TRBV7-3 TGTGCCAGCAGCCCGGGACTAGCGTTGTCCTACGAGCAGTACTTC CASSPGLALSYEQYF
NA TRBJ2-7 NA TRBV10-3 TGTGCCATCAGTGAGGTGGGCAGGTCCAGCTACGAGCAGTACTTC CAISEVGRSSYEQYF
TRBD1 TRBJ1-5 NA TRBV4-3 TGCGCCAGCAGCCAAGATTTCAGGGGGGTCGAGCCCCAGCATTTT CASSQDFRGVEPQHF
NA TRBJ1-1 once TRBV4-1 TGCGCCAGCAGCCAAGGCGGCGGCGCTGGGGAAACTGAAGCTTTCTTT CASSQGGGAGETEAFF
TRBD2 TRBJ2-7 NA TRBV29-1 TGCAGCGTAGGACTAGCGGGGCCATACGAGCAGTACTTC CSVGLAGPYEQYF
NA TRBJ1-5 NA TRBV5-6 TGTGCCAGCAACAAGGGGGAAGGGAGCAATCAGCCCCAGCATTTT CASNKGEGSNQPQHF
TRBD1 TRBJ2-1 NA TRBV19 TGTGCCAGTAGTATTAGGGACAGGGGAGGAAATGAGCAGTTCTTC CASSIRDRGGNEQFF
NA TRBJ1-1 NA TRBV11-1 TGTGCCAGCAGCTTTCGGGGGACCTTCATGAACACTGAAGCTTTCTTT CASSFRGTFMNTEAFF
TRBD1 TRBJ2-3 NA TRBV4-1 TGCGCCAGCAGCCAAGCCACCCTGACAGGGACAGATACGCAGTATTTT CASSQATLTGTDTQYF
TRBD1 TRBJ1-1 NA TRBV5-1 TGCGCCAGCAGCGAACAACCGGGACAGGGTCTCACTGAAGCTTTCTTT CASSEQPGQGLTEAFF
NA TRBJ1-1 NA TRBV5-4 TGTGCCAGCAGCCCCGCTTCCGGGGCCCTTGAAGCTTTCTTT CASSPASGALEAFF
NA TRBJ2-3 NA TRBV4-2 TGTGCCAGCAGCCAAGATCGTAGATTTGCGGAGCCCGCCACAGATACGCAGTATTTT CASSQDRRFAEPATDTQYF
TRBD1 TRBJ1-3 NA TRBV5-1 TGCGCCAGCAGCTTATGGACAGGGGCAGGAAACACCATATATTTT CASSLWTGAGNTIYF
TRBD2 TRBJ2-2 few TRBV7-2 TGTGCCAGCAGCTTGCTAGCGGGAGTGAACACCGGGGAGCTGTTTTTT CASSLLAGVNTGELFF
NA TRBJ1-1 NA TRBV15 TGTGCCACCAGCAGAGAGAGGGGAAACCCTGAAGCTTTCTTT CATSRERGNPEAFF
NA TRBJ1-5 NA TRBV19 TGTGCCAGTAGTATGGGGCTTCAGCCCCAGCATTTT CASSMGLQPQHF
NA TRBJ2-7 NA TRBV7-2 TGTGCCAGCTCCCTGGCGGGGGCCATCTACGAGCAGTACTTC CASSLAGAIYEQYF
NA TRBJ2-2 NA TRBV6-6 TGTGCCAGCATTATACAGGGTCTTAACACCGGGGAGCTGTTTTTT CASIIQGLNTGELFF
NA TRBJ2-2 NA TRBV29-1 TGCAGCGCCCGCAAAGGGGAGCTGTTTTTT CSARKGELFF
NA TRBJ1-2 few TRBV2 TGTGCCAGCCGGTCCCTTGGAGGCTACACCTTC CASRSLGGYTF
NA TRBJ2-1 NA TRBV30 TGTGCCTGGAGTCCCGGGACGCTTAATGAGCAGTTCTTC CAWSPGTLNEQFF
NA TRBJ1-4 once TRBV28 TGTGCCAGCAGTCCAACGGTAGCCCCCTGGGAAAAACTGTTTTTT CASSPTVAPWEKLFF
NA TRBJ2-7 NA TRBV18 TGTGCCAGCTCACCACCGTCCAAAGGGCATTCCGAGCAGTACTTC CASSPPSKGHSEQYF
TRBD1 TRBJ1-1 NA TRBV10-3 TGTGCCATCAGTGAGTCTGCAGGGGGCTCAGGGAACACTGAAGCTTTCTTT CAISESAGGSGNTEAFF
NA TRBJ1-1 NA TRBV4-3 TGCGCCAGCAGCCGGAGGCGGAACACTGAAGCTTTCTTT CASSRRRNTEAFF
NA TRBJ2-1 NA TRBV10-1 TGCGCCATCCCAGGGGAAGGGAACAATGAGCAGTTCTTC CAIPGEGNNEQFF
NA TRBJ2-7 NA TRBV13 TGTGCCAGCAGCTTAACGCCCCCAGACGAGCAGTACTTC CASSLTPPDEQYF
NA TRBJ2-5 NA TRBV19 TGTGCCAGTAAAAGTCGAGGAGAGACCCAGTACTTC CASKSRGETQYF
NA TRBJ2-1 NA TRBV5-1 TGCGCCAGCAGCTTGGACGGGGTGAGCTCCTACAATGAGCAGTTCTTC CASSLDGVSSYNEQFF
TRBD2 TRBJ2-7 NA TRBV5-4 TGTGCCAGCAGCGATCCTAGCGGCTCCTACGAGCAGTACTTC CASSDPSGSYEQYF
NA TRBJ2-5 NA TRBV4-1 TGCGCCAGCAGCCGCTCGGCCATCGGGGAGACCCAGTACTTC CASSRSAIGETQYF
NA TRBJ2-1 NA TRBV7-3 TGTGCCAGCTCCGAATTCTCGGGCTCCTACAATGAGCAGTTCTTC CASSEFSGSYNEQFF
NA TRBJ1-2 NA TRBV6-6 TGTGCCAGCAGTTTCGATCCGACAGCCTATGGCTACACCTTC CASSFDPTAYGYTF
NA TRBJ1-2 NA TRBV6-5 TGTGCCAGCAGGGCCCGGGACACCTGGGGCGGCTACACCTTC CASRARDTWGGYTF
NA TRBJ1-5 NA TRBV3-1/TRBV3-2 TGTGCCAGACCACAGGTATGTCAGCCCCAGCATTTT CARPQVCQPQHF
NA TRBJ1-2 NA TRBV5-4 TGTGCCAGCAGCCCCGGACAGAACTATGGCTACACCTTC CASSPGQNYGYTF
TRBD1 TRBJ2-7 once TRBV5-4 TGTGCCAGCAGCTACTTTCCGGACAGGGGAAGGTACGAGCAGTACTTC CASSYFPDRGRYEQYF